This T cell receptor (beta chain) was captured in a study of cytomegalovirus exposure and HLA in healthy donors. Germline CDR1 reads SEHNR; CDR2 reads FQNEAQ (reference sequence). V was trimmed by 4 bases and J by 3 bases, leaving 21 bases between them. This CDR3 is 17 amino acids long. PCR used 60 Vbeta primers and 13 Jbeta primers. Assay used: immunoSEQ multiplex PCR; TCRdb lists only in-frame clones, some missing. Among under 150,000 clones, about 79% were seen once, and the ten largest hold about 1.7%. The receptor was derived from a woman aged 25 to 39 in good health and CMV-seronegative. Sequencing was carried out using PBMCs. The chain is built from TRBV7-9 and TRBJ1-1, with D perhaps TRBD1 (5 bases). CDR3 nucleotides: TGTGCCAGCAGCTCACCGACTGGAGGGGCTTTGGACACTGAAGCTTTCTTT. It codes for CASSSPTGGALDTEAFF.